Listed here are 32 T cell receptor beta chains from one sample, sequenced in a study of T cell responses to AZD1222 COVID-19 vaccine. Sequenced by immunoSEQ multiplex PCR; TCRdb stores in-frame clones only, minus some. The table lists about 110,000 clones, approximately 90% of them singletons. This sample comprised peripheral blood, obtained on day 0 of MenACWY control vaccination. Receptors originate from an adult in good health.

The J gene is TRBJ1-1, the V gene TRBV27; D uncertain. Trimming cost V 4 bases and J 2 bases, with 11 bases left between them. The CDR3 runs to 14 residues. Germline V CDR1 and CDR2: MNHEY, SMNVEV (reference sequence). CDR3 in DNA: TGTGCCAGCAGTTCTATAGCGGTTAACACTGAAGCTTTCTTT. Protein product: CASSSIAVNTEAFF.

J is TRBJ1-1 and V is TRBV28; 10 positions match TRBD1. This CDR3 contains 14 residues. Per the germline V gene, CDR1 is MDHEN and CDR2 is SYDVKM. J was trimmed by 3 bases and V by 2 bases; bases with no gene match: 0. The CDR3 DNA reads TGTGCCAGCAGTTTAGACAGGGGGCACACTGAAGCTTTCTTT. Amino acids: CASSLDRGHTEAFF.

The chain employs TRBV7-9 and TRBJ1-6; D gene ambiguous. CDR3 length: 14 amino acids. Germline-derived CDR1 and CDR2 are SEHNR and FQNEAQ (reference sequence). Trimming left V 4 bases short and J 0 bases short, with 4 bases between. The CDR3 DNA follows: TGTGCCAGCAGCTCAAGCTCCTATAATTCACCCCTCCACTTT. Encoded protein: CASSSSSYNSPLHF.

The chain joins TRBV28 to TRBJ1-5; the D is unclear. V lost 6 bases, J lost 7 bases, and 13 bases lay in between. Per the germline V gene, CDR1 is MDHEN and CDR2 is SYDVKM. There are 13 residues in the CDR3. The CDR3 sequence: CASRAVLRQPQHF. Here the CDR3 DNA reads TGTGCCAGCAGGGCAGTCCTTAGACAGCCCCAGCATTTT.

The chain carries TRBV6-2 or TRBV6-3 and TRBJ2-3; D is unclear. This CDR3 contains 15 residues. The germline V gene encodes CDR1 MNHEY and CDR2 SVGEGT. The V and J ends lost 6 bases and 8 bases respectively, with 21 bases between them. The CDR3 is CASSPAGSIEGTQYF. DNA of the CDR3: TGTGCCAGCAGCCCAGCCGGGTCCATAGAAGGTACGCAGTATTTT.

This rearrangement joins TRBV27 to TRBJ2-1; TRBD2 might be the D (6 bases). Germline V gene data show CDR1 as MNHEY and CDR2 as SMNVEV (reference sequence). The CDR3 consists of 16 residues. V shed 7 bases and J shed 5 bases, with 21 bases lying between them. The CDR3 sequence: CASMELGSGSNNEQFF. The CDR3 bases are TGTGCCAGCATGGAGCTTGGTAGCGGATCCAACAATGAGCAGTTCTTC.

J is TRBJ1-1 and V is TRBV7-2, with TRBD1 as a possible D gene (5 bases). The V and J ends lost 3 bases and 5 bases respectively, with 10 bases between them. The CDR3 has 13 amino acids. Germline V gene data show CDR1 as SGHTA and CDR2 as FQGNSA. The CDR3 coding sequence is TGTGCCAGCAGCTTCGGGACGCGGACTGAAGCTTTCTTT. Translation gives CASSFGTRTEAFF.

The chain is built from TRBV29-1 and TRBJ2-5; 10 bases agree with TRBD1. The CDR3 consists of 14 residues. Trimming at V came to 4 bases and at J to 1 base, leaving 3 bases not matched to a gene. Germline CDR1 SQVTM, CDR2 ANQGSEA. CDR3 bases: TGCAGCGTTGGCGGGACAGGGGCCCAAGAGACCCAGTACTTC. This encodes CSVGGTGAQETQYF.

This sequence joins TRBV10-3 and TRBJ2-1; TRBD1 aligns across 7 bases. CDR1 and CDR2 from the germline V gene are ENHRY and SYGVKD. V trimming: 5 bases; J trimming: 7 bases; junction bases outside the gene matches: 8. CDR3 size: 14 residues. DNA of the CDR3: TGTGCCATCAGTAACAGGGGCAGAACTAATGAGCAGTTCTTC. Residues: CAISNRGRTNEQFF.

This clone occurred once. The chain employs TRBV14 and TRBJ1-4; D is unresolved. The V and J ends lost 4 bases and 2 bases respectively, with 14 bases between them. Germline V lookup: CDR1 SGHDN, CDR2 FVKESK. The CDR3 contains 16 residues. In DNA, the CDR3 is TGTGCCAGCAGCCCGACGGAATCCTTGACTAATGAAAAACTGTTTTTT. Translated, it gives CASSPTESLTNEKLFF.

The genes are TRBV7-3 and TRBJ2-1; D gene ambiguous. The CDR3 loop spans 16 amino acids. CDR1 is SGHTA, CDR2 FQGTGA, per germline. V lost 0 bases to trimming and J lost 4 bases, with 13 bases between them. The CDR3 loop is CASSLTPEVSYNEQFF. The CDR3 DNA is TGTGCCAGCAGCTTAACCCCCGAGGTGTCATACAATGAGCAGTTCTTC.

J is TRBJ1-2 and V is TRBV23-1; 8 bases are a match to TRBD1. TRBV23-1 counts as an open reading frame of uncertain function. CDR3 length: 16 amino acids. Trimming cost V 2 bases and J 4 bases; bases outside gene matches: 9. The DNA of the CDR3 is TGCGCCAGCAGTCAACCCACGACAGGGGTCCTCTATGGCTACACCTTC. Protein product: CASSQPTTGVLYGYTF.

V is TRBV19 and J is TRBJ1-2; TRBD1 matches at 10 bases. Losses at the gene ends were 6 bases for V and 2 bases for J; bases not matched to a gene: 3. The CDR3 sequence is 14 residues long. Germline V CDR1 and CDR2: LNHDA, SQIVND (reference sequence). CDR3 bases: TGTGCCAGTAGGGACAGGGGGACAAACTATGGCTACACCTTC. Translated, it gives CASRDRGTNYGYTF.

The J gene is TRBJ1-1, the V gene TRBV19; D ambiguous. Germline values: CDR1 LNHDA, CDR2 SQIVND (reference sequence). The CDR3 length is 13 residues. V lost 3 bases, J lost 1 base, and 6 bases lay in between. The CDR3 DNA sequence: TGTGCCAGTAGTATGAGGAGGAACACTGAAGCTTTCTTT. Translating gives CASSMRRNTEAFF.

The CDR3, as DNA: TGTGCCAGCAGCTTGAGGGGGGGATCAGTCTACGGTGAAAAACTGTTTTTT. This translates into CASSLRGGSVYGEKLFF. The rearrangement uses TRBV5-8 and TRBJ1-4, with D perhaps matching TRBD1 (6 bases). Germline lookup yields CDR1 SGHTS and CDR2 YDEGEE. Trimming removed 1 base at V and 7 bases at J, with 20 bases between. The CDR3 length is 17 residues.

This chain uses TRBV30 with TRBJ1-1; no firm D call. Trimming took 2 bases from V and 7 from J, leaving 8 bases between them. Germline CDR1 GTSNPN, CDR2 SVGIG (reference sequence). This CDR3 spans 11 amino acids. The CDR3 nucleotides are TGTGCCTGGAGTTCCCCCGGTGAAGCTTTCTTT. Translating it yields CAWSSPGEAFF.

This clone was seen a single time. The genes are TRBV7-9 and TRBJ2-5, with a tentative D call TRBD2 (6 bases). CDR1 is SEHNR and CDR2 is FQNEAQ in the germline V gene (reference sequence). V was shortened by 5 bases and J by 4 bases, with 20 bases between the two germline ends. The CDR3 is 16 residues long. CDR3 sequence: CASSLRNAGRAETQYF. In nucleotides, the CDR3 is TGTGCCAGCAGCCTCCGGAATGCGGGGAGAGCAGAGACCCAGTACTTC.

The CDR3 nucleotides are TGTGCCAGCAGCTCGACAGGGGTGAACACTGAAGCTTTCTTT. It specifies CASSSTGVNTEAFF. This chain uses TRBV11-3 with TRBJ1-1, with 8 bases matching TRBD1. Germline V lookup: CDR1 SGHNT, CDR2 YENEEA. The CDR3 loop spans 14 amino acids. The V and J ends lost 4 bases and 0 bases, in that order; junction bases with no gene match: 1.

V usage is TRBV5-5 and J usage is TRBJ2-5; TRBD1 aligns across 12 bases. The J segment lost 4 bases and the V segment lost 3 bases, leaving 7 bases of the junction unmatched. The CDR3 covers 16 residues. Germline loops: CDR1 SGHKS, CDR2 YYEKEE (reference sequence). The CDR3 coding sequence is TGTGCCAGCAGCTCGACCGGGACAGGGGGCTCAGAGACCCAGTACTTC. Amino acids: CASSSTGTGGSETQYF.

This clone occurred a few times. V gene TRBV9 combines with J gene TRBJ1-1, with TRBD1 as a possible D gene (5 bases). The CDR3 spans 18 residues. V lost 0 bases to trimming and J lost 3 bases, with 21 bases between them. Germline V gene data show CDR1 as SGDLS and CDR2 as YYNGEE. CDR3 residues: CASSVDKGRRAGDTEAFF. In nucleotides, the CDR3 is TGTGCCAGCAGCGTAGATAAGGGGAGGAGGGCGGGGGACACTGAAGCTTTCTTT.

This clone was counted between two and nine times. V gene TRBV30 combines with J gene TRBJ1-2, with D tentatively TRBD1 (6 bases). The CDR3 has 14 residues. V lost 2 bases to trimming and J lost 8 bases, with 18 bases between them. CDR1 and CDR2 (germline): GTSNPN, SVGIG (reference sequence). The CDR3 here is CAWSSRTVGLGYTF. The CDR3 nucleotides are TGTGCCTGGAGTTCTCGGACAGTCGGGTTGGGCTACACCTTC. Based on the CDR3 plus reference TRBV30 and TRBJ1-2, the full variable domain is SQTIHQWPATLVQPVGSPLSLECTVEGTSNPNLYWYRQAAGRGLQLLFYSVGIGQISSEVPQNLSASRPQDRQFILSSKKLLLSDSGFYLCAWSSRTVGLGYTFGSGTRLTVV.

The chain couples TRBV7-2 to TRBJ1-1; D gene ambiguous. Trimming removed 5 bases at V and 4 bases at J, with 14 bases between. Germline V lookup: CDR1 SGHTA, CDR2 FQGNSA. The CDR3 is 14 residues long. CDR3 bases: TGTGCCAGCAGCCCGGGCGGGTCTAGCACTGAAGCTTTCTTT. Its translation: CASSPGGSSTEAFF. Combining the CDR3 with reference TRBV7-2 and TRBJ1-1 gives the whole variable domain GAGVSQSPSNKVTEKGKDVELRCDPISGHTALYWYRQSLGQGLEFLIYFQGNSAPDKSGLPSDRFSAERTGGSVSTLTIQRTQQEDSAVYLCASSPGGSSTEAFFGQGTRLTVV.

This chain links TRBV2 with TRBJ1-4, with a weak D call TRBD1 (5 bases). Trimming removed 2 bases from V and 2 bases from J, with 12 bases in between. There are 16 residues in the CDR3. Germline V lookup: CDR1 SNHLY, CDR2 FYNNEI. As DNA, the CDR3 is TGTGCCAGCAGTGAACTTCAGGGATCCACTAATGAAAAACTGTTTTTT. It is translated as CASSELQGSTNEKLFF.

V gene TRBV7-8 combines with J gene TRBJ1-5; D unresolved. This CDR3 comprises 14 residues. Germline values: CDR1 SGHVS, CDR2 FQNEAQ. Deletions cut 1 base from V and 0 bases from J, with 4 bases between. CDR3 in amino acids: CASSLGYSNQPQHF. The CDR3 nucleotides are TGTGCCAGCAGCTTAGGATATAGCAATCAGCCCCAGCATTTT.

V gene TRBV7-2 combines with J gene TRBJ1-3; D remains ambiguous. The CDR3 extends over 15 amino acids. V was clipped by 5 bases and J by 8 bases, with 19 bases between them. The germline CDR1 and CDR2 sequences are SGHTA and FQGNSA. CDR3 DNA sequence: TGTGCCAGCAGCCCTCGGTCAGCCGGGCCTCACACCATATATTTT. This codes for CASSPRSAGPHTIYF.

This chain joins TRBV5-4 and TRBJ2-2; no clear D. Germline V gene data show CDR1 as SGHNT and CDR2 as YYREEE (reference sequence). The CDR3 has 14 residues. V shed 6 bases and J shed 3 bases, with 12 bases lying between them. The CDR3 DNA reads as TGTGCCAGCATCTACGTCTACGACACCGGGGAGCTGTTTTTT. Its translation: CASIYVYDTGELFF.

The V call is TRBV28, the J call TRBJ1-2; D is unresolved. V was cut by 6 bases and J by 5 bases, with 19 bases left in between. CDR3 size: 15 residues. Germline V CDR1 and CDR2: MDHEN, SYDVKM. CDR3 nucleotides: TGTGCCAGCAGCCCTTATGTAGGGTCGGGGTATGGCTACACCTTC. As protein: CASSPYVGSGYGYTF.

The genes are TRBV11-2 and TRBJ1-2; unclear D gene. This CDR3 spans 12 amino acids. V was clipped by 3 bases and J by 4 bases, with 6 bases between them. The germline V gene has CDR1 SGHAT and CDR2 FQNNGV. The DNA of the CDR3 is TGTGCCAGCAGCTTCGAGGGCTATGGCTACACCTTC. Its translation is CASSFEGYGYTF.

This chain connects TRBV7-6 to TRBJ1-3; D not resolved. Trimming pared 4 bases from V and 0 bases from J, leaving 10 bases between. Per germline, CDR1 SGHVS and CDR2 FNYEAQ. This CDR3 spans 15 amino acids. The CDR3 DNA reads TGTGCCAGCAGCTCGAGTTGGGGCTCTGGAAACACCATATATTTT. As protein: CASSSSWGSGNTIYF.

The V gene is TRBV5-1, the J gene TRBJ2-1; D might be TRBD2 (6 bases). Germline CDR1 and CDR2: SGHRS and YFSETQ. V shed 0 bases and J shed 5 bases, with 12 bases lying between them. CDR3 length: 15 residues. The CDR3 region has the DNA TGCGCCAGCAGCTTGGCGGAGGGGTTGAACAATGAGCAGTTCTTC. This encodes CASSLAEGLNNEQFF.

The chain carries TRBV5-4 and TRBJ2-4; D gene unclear. Trimming pared 0 bases from V and 7 bases from J, leaving 8 bases between. Germline V lookup: CDR1 SGHNT, CDR2 YYREEE (reference sequence). The CDR3 loop spans 13 amino acids. The DNA of the CDR3 is TGTGCCAGCAGCTTGGAAGGACCCAACATTCAGTACTTC. Translating it yields CASSLEGPNIQYF.

The chain uses TRBV7-2 and TRBJ2-5, with 9 bases matching TRBD2. The V gene end was trimmed by 3 bases and the J gene end by 5 bases; junction bases not matched to a gene: 4. Germline-derived CDR1 and CDR2 are SGHTA and FQGNSA. The CDR3 is 14 amino acids. CDR3 sequence: CASSFGGGAETQYF. CDR3 in DNA: TGTGCCAGCAGCTTCGGCGGGGGGGCCGAGACCCAGTACTTC.